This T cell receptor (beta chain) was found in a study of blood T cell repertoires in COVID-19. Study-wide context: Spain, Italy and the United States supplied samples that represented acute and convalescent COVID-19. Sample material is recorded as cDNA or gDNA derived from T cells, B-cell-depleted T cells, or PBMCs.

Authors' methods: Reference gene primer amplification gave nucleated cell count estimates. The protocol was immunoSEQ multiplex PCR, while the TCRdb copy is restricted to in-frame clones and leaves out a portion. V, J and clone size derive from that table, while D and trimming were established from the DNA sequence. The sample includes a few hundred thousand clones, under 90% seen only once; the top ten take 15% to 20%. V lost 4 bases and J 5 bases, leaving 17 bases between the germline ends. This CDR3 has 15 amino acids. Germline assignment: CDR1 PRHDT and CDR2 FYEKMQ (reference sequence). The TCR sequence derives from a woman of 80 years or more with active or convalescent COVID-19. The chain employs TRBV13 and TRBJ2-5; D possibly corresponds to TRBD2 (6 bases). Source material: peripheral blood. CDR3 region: CASSSLTGVEETQYF. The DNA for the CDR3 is TGTGCCAGCAGCTCACTAACGGGAGTGGAGGAGACCCAGTACTTC. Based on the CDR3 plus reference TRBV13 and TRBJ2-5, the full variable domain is AAGVIQSPRHLIKEKRETATLKCYPIPRHDTVYWYQQGPGQDPQFLISFYEKMQSDKGSIPDRFSAQQFSDYHSELNMSSLELGDSALYFCASSSLTGVEETQYFGPGTRLLVL.